What follows are 29 T cell receptor beta chains derived from one specimen sequenced in a study of metastatic and nonmetastatic thyroid tumors. TCRdb redid the clone calls on the PCR reads using MiXCR. This sample yields tens of thousands of clones, of which around 10% are seen a single time; approximately 9.1% belongs to the top ten. Each patient came to thyroid surgery without any prior treatment (of any kind). The sequenced material came from blood. The receptors originated from a male donor with papillary thyroid cancer or a benign thyroid nodule (not recorded which). Some clones in this sample may be carry-over from other donors' samples.

As for this clone: Since a much larger clone is just one base distant, this may be a read error. Other DNA sequences in the sample encode the same CDR3. The genes are TRBV20-1 and TRBJ2-4; D unclear. The CDR3 covers 14 residues. In germline, CDR1 is DFQATT, CDR2 SNEGSKA (reference sequence). Trimming took 1 base from V and 4 from J, leaving 11 bases between them. The DNA of the CDR3 is TGCAGTGCTAGAGTCGGGCTAGGAAAAAACATTCAGTACTTC. Amino acids: CSARVGLGKNIQYF.

This clone was seen ten or more times. The DNA of the CDR3 is TGTGCCAGCAACTCCGGGGGCGCGGGAGGAAGTGGGAACATTCAGTACTTC. Translated: CASNSGGAGGSGNIQYF. V is TRBV28 and J is TRBJ2-4; 8 nucleotides match TRBD2. The CDR3 runs to 17 residues. The V and J ends lost 7 bases and 7 bases, in that order; junction bases with no gene match: 18. Germline CDR1 is MDHEN and CDR2 is SYDVKM.

This clone turned up a few times. A read error may explain this, as a much larger clone is one base away. The J gene is TRBJ2-5, the V gene TRBV15; D ambiguous. V was cut by 4 bases and J by 2 bases, with 17 bases left in between. CDR1 is LNHNV and CDR2 is YYDKDF in the germline V gene (reference sequence). There are 16 residues in the CDR3. The CDR3: CATSIDAPRRQETQYF. The DNA for the CDR3 is TGTGCCACCAGCATAGATGCACCGCGCAGGCAAGAGACCCAGTACTTC.

As concerns this clone: Additional DNA sequences in this sample encode the identical CDR3. The V gene is TRBV12-3 or TRBV12-4, the J gene TRBJ2-7; D may be TRBD1 (5 bases). With 2 bases removed from V and 6 bases from J, the gap between germline ends came to 14 bases. The CDR3 is 14 residues long. The CDR3 DNA sequence: TGTGCCAGCAGTTTACTGGGTAGGGGAAGCGAGCAGTACTTC. This translates into CASSLLGRGSEQYF.

On this clone: A much larger clonotype is one base distant, so this may be a read error. The CDR3 DNA sequence: TGTGCCTGGGACGCGCGCTACGAGCAGTACTTC. Amino acids: CAWDARYEQYF. The chain employs TRBV30 and TRBJ2-7, with D unresolved. Looked up from germline, CDR1 is GTSNPN and CDR2 is SVGIG (reference sequence). Trimming stripped 5 bases from V and 3 bases from J, with 8 bases between. The CDR3 covers 11 residues.

This clone has ten or more counts. The chain uses TRBV25-1 and TRBJ2-5; D could derive from TRBD1 or TRBD2 (5 bases each). Trimming took 4 bases from V and 5 from J, leaving 14 bases between them. The germline CDR1 and CDR2 sequences are MGHDK and SYGVNS. This CDR3 has 14 amino acids. The DNA for the CDR3 is TGTGCCAGCAGTGGGGGGTTCTTTCGTGAGACCCAGTACTTC. This codes for CASSGGFFRETQYF. The whole variable domain, filled in from reference TRBV25-1 and TRBJ2-5, reads EADIYQTPRYLVIGTGKKITLECSQTMGHDKMYWYQQDPGMELHLIHYSYGVNSTEKGDLSSESTVSRIRTEHFPLTLESARPSHTSQYLCASSGGFFRETQYFGPGTRLLVL.

The sample holds many counts of this clone. The chain employs TRBV5-1 and TRBJ2-3; 8 bases line up with TRBD2. This CDR3 spans 16 amino acids. Germline loops: CDR1 SGHRS, CDR2 YFSETQ. Trimming removed 3 bases from V and 2 bases from J; junction bases left unmatched: 8. CDR3 sequence (DNA): TGCGCCAGCAGCTCGGACCGGGGGGGTTACACAGATACGCAGTATTTT. This translates into CASSSDRGGYTDTQYF.

This clone was observed a few times. Germline and junction disagree at one end, which may indicate a read error. The chain recombines TRBV28 with TRBJ1-5, with D uncertain. This CDR3 is 15 amino acids long. Germline V gives CDR1 MDHEN, CDR2 SYDVKM. CDR3 nucleotides: TGTGCCAGCAGGCCGTGTCTGTTTCGGAATCAGCCCCAGCGTTTT. Its translation is CASRPCLFRNQPQRF.

There are many counts of this clone. The V gene is TRBV5-6, the J gene TRBJ1-3; D is unresolved. V lost 6 bases and J lost 0, with 7 bases in between. The CDR3 spans 13 residues. Germline loops: CDR1 SGHDT, CDR2 YYEEEE. CDR3 sequence reads: CASTGNSGNTIYF. CDR3 DNA sequence: TGTGCCAGCACGGGGAACTCTGGAAACACCATATATTTT.

This clone was picked up one time. Being one base from a much bigger clone, this may be a read error. The same CDR3 is also encoded by other DNA sequences in this sample. The V and J genes are TRBV9 and TRBJ2-1; 8 nucleotides match TRBD2. Germline V gene data show CDR1 as SGDLS and CDR2 as YYNGEE. The length of the CDR3 is 13 residues. The CDR3 bases are TGTGCAAGCAGCGTAGCGGGGTGGGATGAGCAGTTCTTC. It translates to CASSVAGWDEQFF. Full variable domain (remainder filled in from reference TRBV9 and TRBJ2-1): DSGVTQTPKHLITATGQRVTLRCSPRSGDLSVYWYQQSLDQGLQFLIQYYNGEERAKGNILERFSAQQFPDLHSELNLSSLELGDSALYFCASSVAGWDEQFFGPGTRLTVL.

In its sample, this clone was seen many times. The sample holds other DNA sequences that translate to the same CDR3. The V call is TRBV20-1, the J call TRBJ2-4; D call uncertain. V was pared by 1 base and J by 3 bases, with 10 bases between. Germline CDR1 DFQATT, CDR2 SNEGSKA (reference sequence). The CDR3 has 14 residues. The CDR3 DNA reads TGCAGTGCTAGAGTCGGGCTAGGCAAAAACATTCAGTACTTC. This translates into CSARVGLGKNIQYF.

The rearrangement links TRBV5-1 to TRBJ1-2, with D possibly being TRBD1 (5 bases). The CDR3 totals 15 residues. Trimming took 2 bases from V and 2 from J, leaving 13 bases between them. CDR1 is SGHRS and CDR2 is YFSETQ in the germline V gene. The CDR3 here is CASSLPGLKNYGYTF. The DNA for the CDR3 is TGCGCCAGCAGCTTACCGGGGCTTAAGAACTATGGCTACACCTTC.

This clone has at least ten counts. This chain's CDR3 is CASLNLENSYEQYF. Written as DNA, the CDR3 is TGTGCCAGCCTCAATTTGGAAAACTCCTACGAGCAGTACTTC. The V call is TRBV28, the J call TRBJ2-7; D ambiguous. CDR1 is MDHEN and CDR2 is SYDVKM in the germline V gene. V was pared by 8 bases and J by 0 bases, with 14 bases between. This CDR3 region has 14 residues.

This clone was observed many times. Germline and junction disagree at one end, which may indicate a read error. The chain recombines TRBV7-2 with TRBJ2-1, with 11 bases fitting TRBD2. This CDR3 is 15 amino acids long. The germline CDR1 and CDR2 sequences are SGHTA and FQGNSA. CDR3 protein: CASSLAGLAENEQFF. CDR3 DNA sequence: TGTGCCAGCAGCCTAGCGGGACTAGCGGAGAATGAGCAGTTCTTC.

This clone has at least ten counts. The rearrangement uses TRBV5-1 and TRBJ2-7, with TRBD1 matching 9 bases. J lost 5 bases, V lost 4 bases, and 4 bases had no gene match. This CDR3 has 13 residues. Germline V gene lookup returns CDR1 SGHRS and CDR2 YFSETQ. CDR3 DNA sequence: TGCGCCAGCAGCCACGGACAGGGGAACGAGCAGTACTTC. Translation gives CASSHGQGNEQYF.

The V and J genes are TRBV29-1 and TRBJ1-2; D is ambiguous. The CDR3 contains 13 residues. Germline V CDR1 and CDR2: SQVTM, ANQGSEA. V was trimmed by 2 bases and J by 8 bases, leaving 15 bases between them. CDR3 region: CSVELGPFEGYTF. In DNA, the CDR3 is TGCAGCGTTGAATTAGGCCCATTCGAAGGCTACACCTTC.

This clone was counted at least ten times. The J gene is TRBJ2-5, the V gene TRBV27; TRBD2 aligns across 9 bases. CDR3 length: 15 residues. CDR1 and CDR2 from the germline V gene are MNHEY and SMNVEV (reference sequence). V dropped 3 bases and J dropped 6; count of bases not matched to a gene: 8. This chain's CDR3 is CASSFSSGSFKTQYF. The CDR3 DNA reads as TGTGCCAGCAGTTTTAGTAGCGGGAGTTTCAAGACCCAGTACTTC.

In this sample, this clone turned up many times. The CDR3 nucleotides read TGTGCCAGCAGCTTGGCGGCGGGGGGTGCGAAGACCCAGTACTTC. Protein sequence: CASSLAAGGAKTQYF. The genes are TRBV5-5 and TRBJ2-5; 8 nucleotides agree with TRBD2. This CDR3 is built from 15 residues. Per germline, CDR1 SGHKS and CDR2 YYEKEE (reference sequence). V shed 0 bases, J shed 6 bases, and the junction held 7 bases outside the gene matches.

In this sample, this clone turned up many times. J is TRBJ2-3 and V is TRBV20-1; no reliable D call. In germline, CDR1 is DFQATT, CDR2 SNEGSKA (reference sequence). This CDR3 region has 12 residues. The V and J ends lost 3 bases and 2 bases respectively, with 6 bases between them. CDR3 coding DNA: TGCAGTGCTAGTACTAACACAGATACGCAGTATTTT. Translation gives CSASTNTDTQYF.

Ten or more counts support this clone. The chain carries TRBV19 and TRBJ2-3; no clear D. V dropped 1 base and J dropped 5 bases, with 10 bases sitting between them. Germline V gives CDR1 LNHDA, CDR2 SQIVND (reference sequence). This CDR3 has 14 residues. The CDR3: CASSIALVGDTQYF. The CDR3, as DNA: TGTGCCAGTAGTATAGCGCTAGTGGGAGATACGCAGTATTTT.

This clone was counted many times. The V gene is TRBV19, the J gene TRBJ1-5; D not resolved. Looked up from germline, CDR1 is LNHDA and CDR2 is SQIVND (reference sequence). V lost 6 bases and J lost 0, with 12 bases in between. This CDR3 is 15 amino acids long. CDR3 residues: CASSIRRRSNQPQHF. In nucleotides, the CDR3 is TGTGCCAGTAGCATCCGACGGCGTAGCAATCAGCCCCAGCATTTT.

At least ten counts were recorded for this clone. At the DNA level, this CDR3 is encoded by other sequences in the same sample as well. The chain uses TRBV4-2 and TRBJ2-1, with 9 bases matching TRBD2. The trim removed 5 bases at V and 7 bases at J, leaving 6 bases unmatched. CDR1 and CDR2 (germline): LGHNA, YNFKEQ. The CDR3 runs 14 residues. The CDR3: CASSDGLALNEQFF. The CDR3 region has the DNA TGTGCCAGCAGCGACGGACTAGCGTTGAATGAGCAGTTCTTC.

Concerning this clone: A read error is possible here, since a much larger clone lies one base away. The V call is TRBV7-2, the J call TRBJ1-4; tentatively, D is TRBD1 (5 bases). This CDR3 is 14 amino acids long. V shed 1 base and J shed 8 bases, with 11 bases lying between them. Per the germline V gene, CDR1 is SGHTA and CDR2 is FQGNSA. The CDR3 DNA is TGTGCCAGCAGCTTAGTCCACAGGAAGGAAAAACTGTTTTTT. Its translation is CASSLVHRKEKLFF.

This clone was detected ten times or more. The chain uses TRBV29-1 and TRBJ2-2; 7 nucleotides align to TRBD1. Germline CDR1 reads SQVTM; CDR2 reads ANQGSEA. This CDR3 comprises 14 residues. The J segment lost 4 bases and the V segment lost 1 base, leaving 3 bases of the junction unmatched. This CDR3 is CSVEAGGSTGELFF. The CDR3 DNA reads TGCAGCGTTGAAGCAGGGGGATCCACCGGGGAGCTGTTTTTT.

This clone came up many times. This chain connects TRBV20-1 to TRBJ2-7, with TRBD1 identical over 11 bases. This CDR3 is built from 15 residues. V dropped 1 base and J dropped 1; count of bases not matched to a gene: 3. Per the germline V gene, CDR1 is DFQATT and CDR2 is SNEGSKA (reference sequence). The CDR3 reads CSARGGTGGSYEQYF. DNA of the CDR3: TGCAGTGCTAGAGGAGGGACAGGGGGTTCCTACGAGCAGTACTTC.

The table lists this clone with many counts. The chain couples TRBV27 to TRBJ2-1; weak D call: TRBD2 (6 bases). This CDR3 has 14 residues. Trimming left V 3 bases short and J 6 bases short, with 12 bases between. Germline CDR1 MNHEY, CDR2 SMNVEV (reference sequence). The CDR3 region is CASSFGGIANEQFF. The CDR3 coding sequence is TGTGCCAGCAGTTTCGGCGGGATAGCCAATGAGCAGTTCTTC.

This clone was seen at least ten times. The chain couples TRBV25-1 to TRBJ1-6; tentative D call: TRBD1 (5 bases). Germline CDR1 MGHDK, CDR2 SYGVNS. The length of the CDR3 is 15 residues. The germline V and J ends were trimmed by 5 bases and 10 bases, with 18 bases remaining between them. The DNA for the CDR3 is TGTGCCAGCAGTACTTTAGGGGCCCCGGTATCACCCCTCCACTTT. Translation: CASSTLGAPVSPLHF.

The chain uses TRBV9 and TRBJ2-3; 13 nucleotides match TRBD2. Germline trimming cut 0 bases from V and 5 bases from J; bases unmatched to any gene: 9. CDR1 is SGDLS and CDR2 is YYNGEE in the germline V gene. The CDR3 length is 18 residues. CDR3 amino acids: CASSVGTSGRARRDTQYF. The CDR3 DNA reads as TGTGCCAGCAGCGTAGGAACTAGCGGGAGGGCCCGTAGAGATACGCAGTATTTT.

This clone was seen ten or more times. The rearrangement uses TRBV9 and TRBJ1-3; a possible D gene is TRBD1 (5 bases). Germline CDR1 and CDR2: SGDLS and YYNGEE. The CDR3 loop spans 16 amino acids. The V end lost 4 bases, the J end lost 2 bases, and 16 bases lay between the germline ends. The CDR3 region has the DNA TGTGCCAGCAGCCCGGGGGGGGGAGTCACTGGAAACACCATATATTTT. Translated, it gives CASSPGGGVTGNTIYF.